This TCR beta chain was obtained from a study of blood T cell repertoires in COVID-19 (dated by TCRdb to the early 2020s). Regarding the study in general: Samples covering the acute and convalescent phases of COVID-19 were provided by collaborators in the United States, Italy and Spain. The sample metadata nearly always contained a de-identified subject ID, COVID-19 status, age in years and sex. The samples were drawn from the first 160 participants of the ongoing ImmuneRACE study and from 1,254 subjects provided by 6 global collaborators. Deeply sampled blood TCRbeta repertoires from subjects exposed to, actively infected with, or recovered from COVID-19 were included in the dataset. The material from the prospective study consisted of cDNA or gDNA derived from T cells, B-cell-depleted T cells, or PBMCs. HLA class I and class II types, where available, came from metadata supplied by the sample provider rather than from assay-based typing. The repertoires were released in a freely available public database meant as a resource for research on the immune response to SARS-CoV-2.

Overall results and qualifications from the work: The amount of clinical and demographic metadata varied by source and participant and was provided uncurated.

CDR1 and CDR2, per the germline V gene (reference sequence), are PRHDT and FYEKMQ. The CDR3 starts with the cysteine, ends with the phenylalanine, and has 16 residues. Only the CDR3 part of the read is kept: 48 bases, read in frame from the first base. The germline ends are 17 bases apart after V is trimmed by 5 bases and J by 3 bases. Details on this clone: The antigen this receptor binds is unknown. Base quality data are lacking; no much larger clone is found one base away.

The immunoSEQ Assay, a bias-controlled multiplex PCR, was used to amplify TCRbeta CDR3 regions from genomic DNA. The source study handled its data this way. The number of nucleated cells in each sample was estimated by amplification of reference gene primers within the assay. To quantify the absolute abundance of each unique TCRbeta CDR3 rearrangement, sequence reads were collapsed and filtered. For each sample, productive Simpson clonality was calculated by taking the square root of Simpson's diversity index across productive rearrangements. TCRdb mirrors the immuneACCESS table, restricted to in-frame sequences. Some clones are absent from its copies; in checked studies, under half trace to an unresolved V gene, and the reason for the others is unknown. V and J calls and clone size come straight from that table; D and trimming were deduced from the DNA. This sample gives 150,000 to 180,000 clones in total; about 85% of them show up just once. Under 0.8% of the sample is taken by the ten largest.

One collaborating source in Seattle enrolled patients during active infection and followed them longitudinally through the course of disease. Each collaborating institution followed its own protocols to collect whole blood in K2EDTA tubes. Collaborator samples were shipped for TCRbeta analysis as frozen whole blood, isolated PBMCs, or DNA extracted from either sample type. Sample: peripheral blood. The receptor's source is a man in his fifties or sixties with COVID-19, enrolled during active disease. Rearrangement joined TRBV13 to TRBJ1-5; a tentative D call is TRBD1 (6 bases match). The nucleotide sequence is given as TGTGCCAGCAGCCTACGGGGGGGGCAACTCAATCAGCCCCAGCATTTT. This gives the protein CASSLRGGQLNQPQHF.